This T cell receptor (beta chain) was recorded in a study of cytomegalovirus exposure and HLA in healthy donors. General study findings and limits: It was shown in a later analysis that HLA-associated TCR beta chains were more clonally expanded than other, equally common chains.

Remarks on this clone: What it binds is not known.

This PCR relied on a set of 60 Vbeta primers and 13 Jbeta primers. Data came from immunoSEQ multiplex PCR; TCRdb stores just in-frame clones and leaves some out. Of roughly 110,000 clones in the sample, around 80% are singletons; the top ten hold 2% to 3%. Unmatched junction bases numbered 9, after V lost 3 bases and J lost 6 bases. Germline CDR1 reads MNHNS; CDR2 reads SASEGT. This CDR3 comprises 15 residues. This receptor was obtained from a man aged 40-55 years in good health and CMV-seronegative. The J gene is TRBJ2-3, the V gene TRBV6-1, with TRBD1 identical over 7 bases. The sequenced sample was PBMCs. The CDR3 reads CASSDGTAGADTQYF. DNA for the CDR3: TGTGCCAGCAGTGACGGGACAGCCGGAGCGGATACGCAGTATTTT.